A selection of T cell receptor beta chains follows, all from one sample in a study of blood T cell repertoires in COVID-19. Profiling relied on immunoSEQ multiplex PCR, and the TCRdb table lists in-frame clones only, not all of them. The repertoire holds 350,000 to 400,000 clones, with about 90% as singletons. The sequenced sample was PBMCs or T cells enriched from blood (not recorded which). The receptors here all came from a woman aged 30 to 39 who had recovered from COVID-19. Both conserved end residues are part of each CDR3. The order of the fields is clone size, D gene, J gene, V gene, CDR3 DNA, CDR3 protein. A D gene is named only where the DNA matches it firmly. Clone size is shown for a subset of rows, as once, few, many or a class of expanded clone.

NA	NA	TRBJ1-5	TRBV7-9	TGTGCCAGCAGCTTAGAGGACAGTCCCAATCAGCCCCAGCATTTT	CASSLEDSPNQPQHF
NA	TRBD1	TRBJ1-5	TRBV28	TGTGCCAGCAGATTACAGGGGGCCCCGGACCAGCCCCAGCATTTT	CASRLQGAPDQPQHF
NA	TRBD2	TRBJ2-7	TRBV7-8	TGTGCCAGCAGTTCGCTTCCTAGCGGGGGTCCCTACGAGCAGTACTTC	CASSSLPSGGPYEQYF
NA	TRBD1	TRBJ1-2	TRBV6-2/TRBV6-3	TGTGCCAGCAGCCGACCCTCACAGGGGAACTATGGCTACACCTTC	CASSRPSQGNYGYTF
NA	NA	TRBJ1-4	TRBV5-8	TGTGCCAGCAGCTTGGGCAGGGTGGGTGAAAAACTGTTTTTT	CASSLGRVGEKLFF
NA	TRBD2	TRBJ2-5	TRBV27	TGTGCCCTCGTCCCGGCGGGGGGCCCAAACAAGGAGACCCAGTACTTC	CALVPAGGPNKETQYF
NA	TRBD2	TRBJ2-3	TRBV7-9	TGTGCCAGCAGCGGACTAGTTAGCACAGATACGCAGTATTTT	CASSGLVSTDTQYF
NA	TRBD2	TRBJ2-1	TRBV2	TGTGCCAGCAAGGCCGGACTAGCGCCTTACAATGAGCAGTTCTTC	CASKAGLAPYNEQFF
NA	TRBD1	TRBJ2-7	TRBV10-3	TGTGCCATCAGTGAGCCCCCCGGGACAGGGTCTTACGAGCAGTACTTC	CAISEPPGTGSYEQYF
NA	NA	TRBJ1-1	TRBV7-2	TGTGCCAGCAGCTGGGGGGGCATGAACACTGAAGCTTTCTTT	CASSWGGMNTEAFF
NA	TRBD1	TRBJ1-4	TRBV5-5	TGTGCCAGCAGCGGCCGGGACAGGGGGCAGGGAGAAAAACTGTTTTTT	CASSGRDRGQGEKLFF
NA	NA	TRBJ2-5	TRBV2	TGTGCCAGCCATCGGCGGGAGACCCAGTACTTC	CASHRRETQYF
NA	TRBD2	TRBJ2-7	TRBV3-1/TRBV3-2	TGTGCCAGCAGCTTGCTTAGCGGGAACGAGCAGTACTTC	CASSLLSGNEQYF
NA	TRBD1	TRBJ2-7	TRBV5-1	TGCGCCAGCAGCCCCTACTTACAGGGGTCCGACGAGCAGTACTTC	CASSPYLQGSDEQYF
NA	NA	TRBJ2-7	TRBV27	TGTGCCAGCAGTTACAGTACCGGTACCTACGAGCAGTACTTC	CASSYSTGTYEQYF
NA	NA	TRBJ1-5	TRBV27	TGTGCCAGCAGTTTACGGGATAGCAATCAGCCCCAGCATTTT	CASSLRDSNQPQHF
NA	NA	TRBJ1-2	TRBV21-1	TGTGCCAGCAGACTCGGGAGGGGATGTTCAAACTATGGCTACACCTTC	CASRLGRGCSNYGYTF
NA	TRBD1	TRBJ1-1	TRBV2	TGTGCCAGAGGACGACAGGGGGACACTGAAGCTTTCTTT	CARGRQGDTEAFF
NA	TRBD2	TRBJ2-3	TRBV7-9	TGTGCCAGCAGCTTAACGTGGACTAGCGGGAGAGGGGGAGATACGCAGTATTTT	CASSLTWTSGRGGDTQYF
NA	NA	TRBJ1-1	TRBV29-1	TGCAGCGTCCTCGCAGGGGAGGGTGAAGCTTTCTTT	CSVLAGEGEAFF
many	TRBD1	TRBJ2-7	TRBV15	TGTGCCACCAGCAGTGCTTTGGGACAGGTGACCTACGAGCAGTACTTC	CATSSALGQVTYEQYF
NA	TRBD1	TRBJ1-1	TRBV28	TGTGCCAGCCGGGACAGGGGGGACTTAAACACTGAAGCTTTCTTT	CASRDRGDLNTEAFF
NA	NA	TRBJ1-5	TRBV7-8	TGTGCCAGCAGCATACAGGGTTCTCAGCCCCAGCATTTT	CASSIQGSQPQHF
NA	TRBD1	TRBJ1-5	TRBV2	TGTGCCAGCAGCGGACAGGGGGCAGGTAGCAATCAGCCCCAGCATTTT	CASSGQGAGSNQPQHF
NA	NA	TRBJ2-5	TRBV5-4	TGTGCCAGCACCATCGGAGGGACAGAACAAGAGACCCAGTACTTC	CASTIGGTEQETQYF
few	NA	TRBJ2-1	TRBV1	TGCACCAGCAGCCAGACAGGGAGGCGCGATGAGCAGTTCTTC	CTSSQTGRRDEQFF
NA	TRBD2	TRBJ2-7	TRBV5-5	TGTGCCAGCAGCTTTCTAGCGGTCTCCTACGAGCAGTACTTC	CASSFLAVSYEQYF
NA	NA	TRBJ1-6	TRBV24-1	TGTGCCACCAGTTCAGGCTCTCGCTCACCCCTCCACTTT	CATSSGSRSPLHF
NA	TRBD1	TRBJ2-4	TRBV7-9	TGTGCCAGCAGCTCCTCCTACAGGGGAACCAAAAACATTCAGTACTTC	CASSSSYRGTKNIQYF
NA	NA	TRBJ1-1	TRBV2	TGTGCCAGTAGCGGGGGGGTCCCTGAAGCTTTCTTT	CASSGGVPEAFF